This paragraph reports one TCR beta chain. Antigen: not known. TCR beta CDR3 sequences were amplified from RNA transcripts. The HTBI primer set drove a first-round RT-PCR of the TCR CDR3. TCRdb reprocessed the multiplex PCR reads with MiXCR, giving one entry per CDR3 protein. The sample has more than 450,000 distinct CDR3 sequences, approximately 20% seen once; the top ten hold 45% to 50%. Germline values: CDR1 MDHEN, CDR2 SYDVKM. V dropped 4 bases and J dropped 4 bases, with 10 bases sitting between them. This CDR3 contains 14 residues. Reasons for excluding patients were uncontrolled infection, other autoimmune disease, pregnancy or lactation. The record originates from a study of T cells in Graves' hyperthyroidism and ophthalmopathy. Findings and caveats of the study: Ophthalmopathy was model-predicted a median about 7.1 months pre-onset.

The V and J genes are TRBV28 and TRBJ1-4; a weak D match, TRBD1 (5 bases). Sequencing was performed on blood. The receptor was derived from a man aged 35-49 years with Graves' ophthalmopathy. CDR3 in amino acids: CASSYPRVNEKLFF. The CDR3 DNA reads TGTGCCAGCAGTTACCCCAGGGTTAATGAAAAACTGTTTTTT.